This TCR beta chain was identified during a study of cytomegalovirus exposure and HLA in healthy donors. PCR involved 60 Vbeta and 13 Jbeta primers. Methods used by the authors: Roughly 10 million shared chains were among about 80 million unique TCR beta chains counted in a later analysis. The data were produced by immunoSEQ multiplex PCR, yet TCRdb's version contains in-frame clones alone and is incomplete. V, J and clone size are taken as reported in that table, and D and trimming were inferred from the DNA itself. The data contain around 180,000 clones, 65% to 85% of them seen just once; the ten biggest clones take up approximately 2.5%. With 0 bases clipped from V and 2 bases from J, the junction kept 7 bases outside the gene matches. Germline V CDR1 and CDR2: SQVTM, ANQGSEA. CDR3 length: 15 residues. Comment on this clone: Its antigen is unidentified.

Whole-study findings and limits: The number of N-insertions in an Asian-associated ancestry cluster was reportedly below the roughly 700-donor mean in a later analysis.

Sequencing input: PBMCs. The V gene is TRBV29-1, the J gene TRBJ2-7; TRBD2 agrees at 7 bases. The sequence was obtained from a man between 60 and 75 years old in good health and CMV-seronegative. The CDR3 coding sequence is TGCAGCGTTGAAGAGAGGACTAGGTCGGCCTACGAGCAGTACTTC. Translated, it gives CSVEERTRSAYEQYF.